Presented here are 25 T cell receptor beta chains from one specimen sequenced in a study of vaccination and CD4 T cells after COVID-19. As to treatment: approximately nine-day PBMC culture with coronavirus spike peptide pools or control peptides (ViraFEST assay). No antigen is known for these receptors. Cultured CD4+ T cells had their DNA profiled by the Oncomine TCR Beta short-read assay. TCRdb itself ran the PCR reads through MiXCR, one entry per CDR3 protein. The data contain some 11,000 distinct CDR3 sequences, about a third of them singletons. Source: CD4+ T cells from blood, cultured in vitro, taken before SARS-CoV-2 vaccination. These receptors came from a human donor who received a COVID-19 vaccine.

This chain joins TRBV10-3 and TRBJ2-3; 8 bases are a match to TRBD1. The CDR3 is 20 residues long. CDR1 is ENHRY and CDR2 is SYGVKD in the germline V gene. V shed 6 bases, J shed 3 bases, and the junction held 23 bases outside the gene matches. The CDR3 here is CAIREPNRRNRGVWTDTQYF. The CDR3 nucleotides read TGTGCCATCAGGGAACCGAACAGACGAAACAGGGGGGTTTGGACAGATACGCAGTATTTT.

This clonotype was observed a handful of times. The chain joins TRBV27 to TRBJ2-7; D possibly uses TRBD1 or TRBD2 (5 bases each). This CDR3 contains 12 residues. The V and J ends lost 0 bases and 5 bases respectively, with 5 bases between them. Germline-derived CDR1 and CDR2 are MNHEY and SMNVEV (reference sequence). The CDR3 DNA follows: TGTGCCAGCAGTTTATCGGGGGACGAGCAGTACTTC. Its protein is CASSLSGDEQYF.

CDR3 coding DNA: TGCGCCAGCAGCTTGTCCAGGGACCACAATGAGCAGTTCTTC. Its translation is CASSLSRDHNEQFF. The chain employs TRBV5-1 and TRBJ2-1; D possibly uses TRBD1 or TRBD2 (5 bases each). Germline CDR1 and CDR2: SGHRS and YFSETQ. The germline V and J ends were trimmed by 1 base and 5 bases, with 10 bases remaining between them. The CDR3 runs to 14 residues. Full variable domain (missing parts from reference TRBV5-1 and TRBJ2-1): KAGVTQTPRYLIKTRGQQVTLSCSPISGHRSVSWYQQTPGQGLQFLFEYFSETQRNKGNFPGRFSGRQFSNSRSEMNVSTLELGDSALYLCASSLSRDHNEQFFGPGTRLTVL.

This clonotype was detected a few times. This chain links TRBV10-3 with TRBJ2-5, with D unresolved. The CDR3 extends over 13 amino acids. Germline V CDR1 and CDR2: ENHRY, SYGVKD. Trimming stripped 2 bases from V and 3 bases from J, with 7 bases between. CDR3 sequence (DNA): TGTGCCATCAGTGAGAGGGTTGAAGAGACCCAGTACTTC. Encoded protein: CAISERVEETQYF.

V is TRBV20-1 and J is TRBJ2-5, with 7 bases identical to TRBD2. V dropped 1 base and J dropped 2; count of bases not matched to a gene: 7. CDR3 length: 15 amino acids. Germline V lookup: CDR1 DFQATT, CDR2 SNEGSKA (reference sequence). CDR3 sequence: CSARVPSGFQETQYF. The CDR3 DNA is TGCAGTGCTAGAGTCCCTAGCGGATTTCAAGAGACCCAGTACTTC.

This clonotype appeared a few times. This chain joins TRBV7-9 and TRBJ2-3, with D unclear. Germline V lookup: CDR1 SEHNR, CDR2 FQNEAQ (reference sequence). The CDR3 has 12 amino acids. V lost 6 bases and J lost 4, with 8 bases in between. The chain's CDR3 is CASSLSSDTQYF. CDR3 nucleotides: TGTGCCAGCAGTCTATCCTCAGATACGCAGTATTTT.

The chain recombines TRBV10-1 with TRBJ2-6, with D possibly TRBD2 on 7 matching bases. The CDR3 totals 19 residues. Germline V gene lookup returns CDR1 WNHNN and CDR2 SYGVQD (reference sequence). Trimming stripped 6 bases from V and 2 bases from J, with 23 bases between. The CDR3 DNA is TGCGCCAGCAGCCCCCAAGGAGGGGGGGGCCTTCCTGGGGCCAACGTCCTGACTTTC. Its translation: CASSPQGGGGLPGANVLTF.

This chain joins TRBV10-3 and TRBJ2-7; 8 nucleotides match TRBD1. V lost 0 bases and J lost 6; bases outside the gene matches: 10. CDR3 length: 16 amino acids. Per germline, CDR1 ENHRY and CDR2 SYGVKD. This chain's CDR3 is CAISESLGTGPLEQYF. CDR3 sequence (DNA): TGTGCCATCAGTGAGTCCCTAGGGACAGGCCCTCTCGAGCAGTACTTC.

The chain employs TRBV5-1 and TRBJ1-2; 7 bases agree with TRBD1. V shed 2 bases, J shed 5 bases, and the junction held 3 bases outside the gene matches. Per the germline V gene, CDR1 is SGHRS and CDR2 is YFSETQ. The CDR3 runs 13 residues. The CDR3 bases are TGCGCCAGCAGCTTAGGGACAGAATATGGCTACACCTTC. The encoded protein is CASSLGTEYGYTF.

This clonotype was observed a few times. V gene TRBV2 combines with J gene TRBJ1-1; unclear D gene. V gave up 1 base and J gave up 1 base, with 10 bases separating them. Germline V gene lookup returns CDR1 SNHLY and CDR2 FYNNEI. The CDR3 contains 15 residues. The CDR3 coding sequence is TGTGCCAGCAGTGAAGTGACGTATGGGAACACTGAAGCTTTCTTT. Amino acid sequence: CASSEVTYGNTEAFF. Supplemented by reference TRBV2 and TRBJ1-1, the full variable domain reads EPEVTQTPSHQVTQMGQEVILRCVPISNHLYFYWYRQILGQKVEFLVSFYNNEISEKSEIFDDQFSVERPDGSNFTLKIRSTKLEDSAMYFCASSEVTYGNTEAFFGQGTRLTVV.

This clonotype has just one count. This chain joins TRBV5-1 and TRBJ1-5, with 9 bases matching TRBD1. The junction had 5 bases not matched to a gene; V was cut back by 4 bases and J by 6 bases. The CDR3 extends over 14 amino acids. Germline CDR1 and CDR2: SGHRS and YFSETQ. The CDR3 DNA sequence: TGCGCCAGCAGCGAAGGGACAGGGTTTCAGCCCCAGCATTTT. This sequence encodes CASSEGTGFQPQHF.

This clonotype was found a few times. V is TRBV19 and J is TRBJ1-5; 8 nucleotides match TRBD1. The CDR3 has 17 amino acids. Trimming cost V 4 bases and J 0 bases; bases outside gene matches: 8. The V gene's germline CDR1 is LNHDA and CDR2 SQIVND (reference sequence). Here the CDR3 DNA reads TGTGCCAGTAGTACCTCTAAGACAGGGGATAGCAATCAGCCCCAGCATTTT. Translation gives CASSTSKTGDSNQPQHF.

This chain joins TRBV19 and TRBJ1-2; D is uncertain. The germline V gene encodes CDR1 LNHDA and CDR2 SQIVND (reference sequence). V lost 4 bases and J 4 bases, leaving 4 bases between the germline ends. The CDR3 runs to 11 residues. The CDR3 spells CASSKIYGYTF. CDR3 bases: TGTGCCAGTAGTAAAATCTATGGCTACACCTTC.

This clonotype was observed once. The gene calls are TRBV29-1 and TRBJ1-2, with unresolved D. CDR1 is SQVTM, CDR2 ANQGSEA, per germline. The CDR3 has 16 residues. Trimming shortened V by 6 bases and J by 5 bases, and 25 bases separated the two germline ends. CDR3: CSVKDLGRPSIYGYTF. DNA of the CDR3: TGCAGCGTAAAAGACCTAGGCAGGCCGAGTATTTATGGCTACACCTTC.

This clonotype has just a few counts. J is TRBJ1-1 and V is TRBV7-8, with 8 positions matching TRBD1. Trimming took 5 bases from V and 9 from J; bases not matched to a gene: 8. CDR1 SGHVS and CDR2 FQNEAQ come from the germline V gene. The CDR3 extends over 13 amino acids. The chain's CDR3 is CASSPGTGGQAFF. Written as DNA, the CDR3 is TGTGCCAGCAGCCCCGGGACAGGAGGGCAAGCTTTCTTT.

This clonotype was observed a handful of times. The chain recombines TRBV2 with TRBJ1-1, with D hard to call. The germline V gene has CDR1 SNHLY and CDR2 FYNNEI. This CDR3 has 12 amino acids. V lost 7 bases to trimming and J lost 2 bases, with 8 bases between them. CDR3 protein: CASKLLNTEAFF. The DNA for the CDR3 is TGTGCCAGCAAGTTATTAAACACTGAAGCTTTCTTT.

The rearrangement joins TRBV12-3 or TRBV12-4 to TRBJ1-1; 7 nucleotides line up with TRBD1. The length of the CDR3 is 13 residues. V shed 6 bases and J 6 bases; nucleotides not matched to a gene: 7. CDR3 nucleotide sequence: TGTGCCAGCAGCCTGACAGGGAGCGCTGAAGCTTTCTTT. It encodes CASSLTGSAEAFF.

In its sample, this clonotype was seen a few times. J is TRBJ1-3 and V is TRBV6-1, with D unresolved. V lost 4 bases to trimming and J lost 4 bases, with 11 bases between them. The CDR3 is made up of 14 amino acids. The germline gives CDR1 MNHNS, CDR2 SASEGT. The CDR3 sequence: CASSASFYGNTIYF. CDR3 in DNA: TGTGCCAGCAGTGCATCATTCTACGGAAACACCATATATTTT.

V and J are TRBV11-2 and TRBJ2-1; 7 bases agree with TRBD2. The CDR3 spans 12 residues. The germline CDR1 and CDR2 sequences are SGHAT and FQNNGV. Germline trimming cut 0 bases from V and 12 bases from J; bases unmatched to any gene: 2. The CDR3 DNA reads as TGTGCCAGCAGCTTAGAGGGGACTACGCAGTTCTTC. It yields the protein CASSLEGTTQFF.

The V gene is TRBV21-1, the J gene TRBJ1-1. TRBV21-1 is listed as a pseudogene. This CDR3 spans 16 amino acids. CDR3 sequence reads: CASSKHGEGGGTEAFF. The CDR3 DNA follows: TGTGCCAGCAGCAAACATGGGGAGGGTGGGGGCACTGAAGCTTTCTTT.

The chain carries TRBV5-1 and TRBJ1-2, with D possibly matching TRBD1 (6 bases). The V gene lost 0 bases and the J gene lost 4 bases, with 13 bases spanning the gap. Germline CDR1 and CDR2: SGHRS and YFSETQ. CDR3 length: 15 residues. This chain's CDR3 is CASSLEQGQSYGYTF. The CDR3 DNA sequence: TGCGCCAGCAGCTTGGAGCAGGGGCAAAGCTATGGCTACACCTTC.

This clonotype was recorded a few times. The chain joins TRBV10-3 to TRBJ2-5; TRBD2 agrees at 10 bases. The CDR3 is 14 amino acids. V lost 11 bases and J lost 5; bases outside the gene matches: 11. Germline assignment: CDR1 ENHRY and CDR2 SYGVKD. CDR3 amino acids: CAASTSGMGETQYF. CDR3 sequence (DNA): TGTGCCGCCTCAACTAGCGGGATGGGGGAGACCCAGTACTTC.

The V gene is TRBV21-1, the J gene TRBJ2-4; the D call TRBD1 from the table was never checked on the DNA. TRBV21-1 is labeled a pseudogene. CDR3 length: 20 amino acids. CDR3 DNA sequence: TGTGCCAGCAGCAAAGAAGGGACAGGGCTGTTGTCTATAGCCAAAAACATTCAGTACTTC. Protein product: CASSKEGTGLLSIAKNIQYF.

The chain's CDR3 is CAISESGQGTYEQYF. CDR3 bases: TGTGCCATCAGTGAGTCCGGACAGGGGACCTACGAGCAGTACTTC. The chain employs TRBV10-3 and TRBJ2-7, with 9 bases matching TRBD1. The V and J ends lost 0 bases and 2 bases, in that order; junction bases with no gene match: 2. The CDR3 has 15 residues. Germline assignment: CDR1 ENHRY and CDR2 SYGVKD.

Here the CDR3 reads CASSLDGVSYGYTF. In nucleotides, the CDR3 is TGTGCCAGCAGTTTAGATGGGGTTAGCTATGGCTACACCTTC. The chain couples TRBV12-3 or TRBV12-4 to TRBJ1-2; D is undetermined. V shed 1 base and J shed 4 bases, with 10 bases lying between them. There are 14 residues in the CDR3.